The T cell receptor (beta chain) under discussion was sequenced for a study of PD-L1 blockade in urothelial cancer. Background on the study: Blood analysis took place 3 weeks (second dose) and 6 weeks after treatment start. The median number of T cells present in blood samples was roughly 130,000.

The V segment lost 4 bases and the J segment 4 bases; nucleotides outside the gene matches: 6. Germline V gene data show CDR1 as SGHTA and CDR2 as FQGNSA. The CDR3 has 15 residues. Points on this clone: The antigen remains undetermined.

Broader study findings: Pretreatment TCR clonality in blood, when below the median, was predictive of better survival.

The assay was immunoSEQ multiplex PCR, and TCRdb's table has in-frame clones only and misses some. Here the sample spans about 52,000 clones, around 77% being singletons. The V and J genes are TRBV7-2 and TRBJ2-2; 7 bases fit TRBD1. Sequencing was performed on PBMCs, taken around atezolizumab (anti-PD-L1) treatment. The clonotype comes from a man aged 65 to 85 with urothelial cancer. CDR3 DNA: TGTGCCAGCAGCTCACAGGGGCGAACCACCGGGGAGCTGTTTTTT. Amino acid sequence: CASSSQGRTTGELFF.